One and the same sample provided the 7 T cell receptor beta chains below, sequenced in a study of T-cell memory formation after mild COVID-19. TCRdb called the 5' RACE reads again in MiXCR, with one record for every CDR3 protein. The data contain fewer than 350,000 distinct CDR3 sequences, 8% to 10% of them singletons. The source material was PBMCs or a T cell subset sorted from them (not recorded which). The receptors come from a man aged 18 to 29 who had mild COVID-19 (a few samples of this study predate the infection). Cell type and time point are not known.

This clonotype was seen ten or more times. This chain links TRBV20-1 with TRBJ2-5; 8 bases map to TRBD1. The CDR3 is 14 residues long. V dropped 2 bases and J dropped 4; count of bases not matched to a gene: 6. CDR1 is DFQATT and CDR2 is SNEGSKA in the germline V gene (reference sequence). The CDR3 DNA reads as TGCAGTGCTAGATCCTGGACAGGGCTAGAGACCCAGTACTTC. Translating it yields CSARSWTGLETQYF.

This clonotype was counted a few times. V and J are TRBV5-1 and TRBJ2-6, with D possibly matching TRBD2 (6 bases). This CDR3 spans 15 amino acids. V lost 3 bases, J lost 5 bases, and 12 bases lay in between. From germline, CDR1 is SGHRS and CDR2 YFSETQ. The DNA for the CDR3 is TGCGCCAGCAGCTCGGAGGGGAGCCGGGCCAACGTCCTGACTTTC. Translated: CASSSEGSRANVLTF.

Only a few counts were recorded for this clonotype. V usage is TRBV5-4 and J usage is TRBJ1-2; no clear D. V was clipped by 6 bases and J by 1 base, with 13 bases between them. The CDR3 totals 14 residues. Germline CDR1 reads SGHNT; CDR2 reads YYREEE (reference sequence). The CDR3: CASIDYRGNYGYTF. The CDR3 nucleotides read TGTGCCAGCATCGATTATCGGGGTAACTATGGCTACACCTTC.

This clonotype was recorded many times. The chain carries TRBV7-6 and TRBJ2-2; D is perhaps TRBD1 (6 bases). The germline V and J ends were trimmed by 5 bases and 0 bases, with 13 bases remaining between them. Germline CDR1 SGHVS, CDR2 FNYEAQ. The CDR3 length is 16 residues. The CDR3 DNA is TGTGCCAGCAGCCCCAGACAGGCCACGAACACCGGGGAGCTGTTTTTT. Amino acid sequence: CASSPRQATNTGELFF.

This chain's CDR3 is CASRWDYNSPLHF. The CDR3 DNA is TGTGCCAGCCGATGGGATTATAATTCACCCCTCCACTTT. The chain recombines TRBV27 with TRBJ1-6; no reliable D call. The CDR3 spans 13 residues. Germline-derived CDR1 and CDR2 are MNHEY and SMNVEV (reference sequence). The V end lost 8 bases, the J end lost 4 bases, and 9 bases lay between the germline ends.

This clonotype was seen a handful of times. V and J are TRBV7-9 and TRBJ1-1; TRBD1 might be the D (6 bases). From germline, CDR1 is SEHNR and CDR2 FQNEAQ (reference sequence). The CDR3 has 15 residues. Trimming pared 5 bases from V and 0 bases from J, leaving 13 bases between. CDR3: CASSPRGGLNTEAFF. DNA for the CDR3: TGTGCCAGCAGCCCCCGGGGGGGCCTGAACACTGAAGCTTTCTTT.

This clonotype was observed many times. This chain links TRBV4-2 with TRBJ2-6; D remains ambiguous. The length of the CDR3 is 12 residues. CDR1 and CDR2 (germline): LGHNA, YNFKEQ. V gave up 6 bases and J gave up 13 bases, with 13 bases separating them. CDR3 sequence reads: CASSVDGFVLTF. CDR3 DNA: TGTGCCAGCAGTGTAGACGGCTTTGTCCTGACTTTC.